This T cell receptor (beta chain) was sequenced in a study of graft-versus-host responses after intestinal transplantation. Study background: Anti-thymocyte globulin induction preceded 2 to 4 years of tacrolimus and steroid maintenance in all recipients.

Overall study findings and caveats: Early post-transplant declines in HvG were associated with peak levels of circulating GvH clones. GvH clones were identified in recipient marrow, with some first appearing in ileum or blood.

This clone was detected only a few times. Its antigen is as yet unknown. The assay was immunoSEQ multiplex PCR, and TCRdb's table has in-frame clones only and misses some. Of tens of thousands of clones in the sample, around three quarters were seen once. The V and J ends lost 3 bases and 5 bases respectively, with 20 bases between them. The germline gives CDR1 SGHVS, CDR2 FQNEAQ. CDR3 length equals 17 residues. Lymphocytes (intraepithelial and lamina propria) were released by processing the graft tissue. The receptor comes from a human patient who received an intestinal transplant, so some T cells may come from the graft donor. The chain links TRBV7-8 to TRBJ1-5, with a possible D match to TRBD1 (6 bases). The sample was ileum tissue, taken 12 days after intestinal transplant. For the CDR3, the DNA is TGTGCCAGCAGCTTCGTCTCGATAGGGGGGGACGATCAGCCCCAGCATTTT. Translating gives CASSFVSIGGDDQPQHF. Variable domain in full (rest from reference TRBV7-8 and TRBJ1-5): GAGVSQSPRYKVAKRGQDVALRCDPISGHVSLFWYQQALGQGPEFLTYFQNEAQLDKSGLPSDRFFAERPEGSVSTLKIQRTQQEDSAVYLCASSFVSIGGDDQPQHFGDGTRLSIL.